These 3 T cell receptor beta chains originate from one sample sequenced in a study of beta chain features in type 1 diabetes. As every portion of the isolated RNA was reverse transcribed, the sequencing read expressed TCRB transcripts. This table comes from immunoSEQ multiplex PCR, and its TCRdb copy is limited to in-frame clones, with some not included. The table lists about 150,000 clones, 11% of them singletons. The sample was central memory CD4+ T cells from blood. The receptors stem from a man aged 18 to 30 in good health.

This clone was counted many times. CDR3 region: CAISGAGARRDYGYTF. The CDR3, as DNA: TGTGCCATCAGTGGCGCCGGAGCACGTCGGGACTATGGCTACACCTTC. This rearrangement joins TRBV10-3 to TRBJ1-2; D is unresolved. The CDR3 sequence is 16 residues long. Germline V gene data show CDR1 as ENHRY and CDR2 as SYGVKD. Trimming removed 4 bases at V and 3 bases at J, with 18 bases between.

The CDR3 DNA follows: TGTGCCAGCAGCCCCCGCGGCGGGGGGGCCGGGGGACCCTACGAGCAGTACTTC. It codes for CASSPRGGGAGGPYEQYF. The chain couples TRBV7-2 to TRBJ2-7; 9 bases fit TRBD2. Germline lookup yields CDR1 SGHTA and CDR2 FQGNSA. The CDR3 runs to 18 residues. J gave up 2 bases and V 5 bases, and 16 bases lay outside the gene matches.

V is TRBV6-1 and J is TRBJ2-3; TRBD2 is a possible D gene (6 bases). Trimming removed 5 bases at V and 5 bases at J, with 8 bases between. The CDR3 is 12 amino acids. The germline V gene has CDR1 MNHNS and CDR2 SASEGT. CDR3 sequence reads: CASSSSVDTQYF. CDR3 DNA: TGTGCCAGCAGTTCTAGCGTAGATACGCAGTATTTT.